One T cell receptor (beta chain) is described in this entry. What it binds is not known. The data are from a study of T cell repertoires in cytomegalovirus infection. Study as a whole: Epitope selection comprised recently identified HLA-C-restricted CMV epitopes and well-studied HLA-B-restricted CMV epitopes. Both CMV infection and a matching HLA type were indicated by public TCR beta signatures. Whole-study findings and limits: There were HLA-C-restricted CMV-specific TCR beta clonotypes dominating the ex vivo response. Totalled public TCR beta family frequency picked out people who carried CMV plus the relevant HLA.

In TCRdb, the reads were re-called with MiXCR into one record per CDR3 protein. The sample holds about 110,000 distinct CDR3 sequences, under 55% seen once. The CDR3 has 14 residues. Germline assignment: CDR1 SGHVS and CDR2 FNYEAQ. V was shortened by 4 bases and J by 6 bases, with 16 bases between the two germline ends. This rearrangement joins TRBV7-6 to TRBJ2-7; D possibly matches TRBD1 or TRBD2 (7 bases each). This specimen consisted of CD8+ T cells from cultured PBMCs, obtained from culture after CMV antigen stimulation. This TCR was sampled from a human donor in good health (CMV status not recorded). Some clones in this sample may be carry-over from other donors' samples. The CDR3 DNA follows: TGTGCCAGCAGCTACGCAGGGGGGGTGAGCGAGCAGTACTTC. This gives the protein CASSYAGGVSEQYF. Drawing the rest from reference TRBV7-6 and TRBJ2-7, the complete variable domain is GAGVSQSPRYKVTKRGQDVALRCDPISGHVSLYWYRQALGQGPEFLTYFNYEAQQDKSGLPNDRFSAERPEGSISTLTIQRTEQRDSAMYRCASSYAGGVSEQYFGPGTRLTVT.